The rows below give T cell receptor beta chains drawn from one sample of a study of blood T cell repertoires in COVID-19. Using immunoSEQ multiplex PCR, the repertoire was profiled, and TCRdb retains in-frame clones only, with some absent. The sample lists over 150,000 clones; almost 85% were seen once. Input material: peripheral blood. These receptors were obtained from a human donor with acute or convalescent COVID-19. The donor label of this sample is uncertain. Both conserved end residues are part of each CDR3. D genes are given only for firm matches. Size is omitted from some rows. Given values are once, few, many or a class for expanded clones.

CASSLGGLRSPLHF	TGTGCCAGCAGTTTAGGAGGGCTGAGATCACCCCTCCACTTT	TRBV28	TRBJ1-6	-	-
CASSPDRGISYEQYF	TGTGCCAGCAGTCCGGACAGGGGGATCTCCTACGAGCAGTACTTC	TRBV2	TRBJ2-7	once	TRBD1
CASTGSYSNQPQHF	TGTGCCAGCACCGGGTCTTATAGCAATCAGCCCCAGCATTTT	TRBV6-6	TRBJ1-5	-	-
CASSIASGADEQFF	TGTGCCAGTAGTATCGCTAGCGGGGCGGATGAGCAGTTCTTC	TRBV19	TRBJ2-1	-	TRBD2
CASSSLGHINQPQHF	TGTGCCAGCAGTTCTCTCGGACATATTAATCAGCCCCAGCATTTT	TRBV6-5	TRBJ1-5	-	-
CASSARPGVEGKLGELFF	TGTGCCAGCAGCGCGCGCCCAGGGGTCGAGGGAAAACTCGGGGAGCTGTTTTTT	TRBV9	TRBJ2-2	-	-
CASSPSGTGGIGEAFF	TGCGCCAGCAGCCCCTCAGGGACAGGGGGCATCGGTGAAGCTTTCTTT	TRBV5-1	TRBJ1-1	-	TRBD1
CASSEGTRTLTPDTQYF	TGTGCCAGCAGTGAAGGGACTAGGACCCTCACTCCGGATACGCAGTATTTT	TRBV6-1	TRBJ2-3	-	TRBD2
CASSHTGGPTYEQYF	TGTGCCAGCAGTCACACAGGGGGCCCAACCTACGAGCAGTACTTC	TRBV25-1	TRBJ2-7	-	TRBD1
CASSIGQGKETQYF	TGTGCCAGTAGTATTGGGCAGGGAAAAGAGACCCAGTACTTC	TRBV19	TRBJ2-5	-	-
CASIGEEVTEAFF	TGTGCCAGCATTGGAGAGGAGGTCACTGAAGCTTTCTTT	TRBV6-5	TRBJ1-1	-	-
CASRPALRSLQFF	TGTGCCAGCAGACCTGCTCTCAGGTCGTTGCAGTTCTTC	TRBV6-5	TRBJ2-1	-	-
CASSHKWVSGRDYEQFF	TGTGCCAGCAGCCACAAATGGGTTAGCGGGAGAGATTATGAGCAGTTCTTC	TRBV3-1/TRBV3-2	TRBJ2-1	once	TRBD2
CASSRTLAGGPNTGELFF	TGTGCCAGCAGTCGGACTCTAGCGGGAGGGCCCAACACCGGGGAGCTGTTTTTT	TRBV6-6	TRBJ2-2	-	TRBD2
CASSLTVGTLNQPQHF	TGTGCCAGCAGTTTAACGGTAGGGACTTTGAATCAGCCCCAGCATTTT	TRBV28	TRBJ1-5	-	-
CSVEGNTGEAFF	TGCAGCGTTGAAGGGAACACAGGGGAAGCTTTCTTT	TRBV29-1	TRBJ1-1	-	-
CASSRSDTSTDTQYF	TGTGCCAGTAGTAGATCCGATACTAGCACAGATACGCAGTATTTT	TRBV19	TRBJ2-3	-	-
CASSARMAGDQETQYF	TGTGCCAGCAGCGCCCGCATGGCGGGAGACCAAGAGACCCAGTACTTC	TRBV9	TRBJ2-5	-	TRBD2
CASSGIGGAGEQYF	TGTGCCAGCAGTGGAATAGGGGGCGCGGGGGAGCAGTACTTC	TRBV2	TRBJ2-7	once	-
CASGGEQYF	TGTGCCAGCGGCGGGGAGCAGTACTTC	TRBV28	TRBJ2-7	-	-
CASSDSSLVPTDTQYF	TGTGCCAGCAGTGACTCGAGCCTAGTCCCCACAGATACGCAGTATTTT	TRBV6-4	TRBJ2-3	-	-
CASSERSPTDSRTDTQYF	TGTGCCAGCAGCGAACGTAGTCCGACAGACTCACGCACAGATACGCAGTATTTT	TRBV9	TRBJ2-3	once	-
CASTRRGNTEAFF	TGTGCCAGCACCCGAAGGGGGAACACTGAAGCTTTCTTT	TRBV12-3/TRBV12-4	TRBJ1-1	-	-
CASSTTGTGQGQPQHF	TGTGCCAGTAGTACCACCGGGACAGGTCAGGGTCAGCCCCAGCATTTT	TRBV19	TRBJ1-5	once	TRBD1
CASSYAQGVNQPQHF	TGTGCCAGCAGTTACGCCCAGGGGGTTAATCAGCCCCAGCATTTT	TRBV6-5	TRBJ1-5	-	TRBD1
CASSQSRDSQETQYF	TGCGCCAGCAGTCAATCCCGGGACAGCCAAGAGACCCAGTACTTC	TRBV23-1	TRBJ2-5	-	TRBD1
CASGTGMGNTIYF	TGTGCCAGCGGGACAGGGATGGGAAACACCATATATTTT	TRBV5-6	TRBJ1-3	-	TRBD1
CASSEATGGSSPLHF	TGTGCCAGCAGTGAAGCGACTGGGGGCAGTTCACCCCTCCACTTT	TRBV6-1	TRBJ1-6	-	-
CAWSNGRINTEAFF	TGTGCCTGGAGTAATGGCAGGATCAACACTGAAGCTTTCTTT	TRBV30	TRBJ1-1	-	-
CASSRQDYNSPLHF	TGTGCCAGTAGTAGACAAGACTATAATTCACCCCTCCACTTT	TRBV19	TRBJ1-6	-	-
CASRGTGVYTEAFF	TGTGCCAGCAGAGGGACAGGGGTATACACTGAAGCTTTCTTT	TRBV28	TRBJ1-1	-	TRBD1
CASRGTSGSETQYF	TGTGCCAGCAGGGGGACTAGCGGGAGTGAGACCCAGTACTTC	TRBV6-5	TRBJ2-5	-	TRBD2
CASKDSKIGGTSGYNEQFF	TGTGCCAGCAAAGATTCCAAGATAGGTGGGACTAGCGGCTACAATGAGCAGTTCTTC	TRBV19	TRBJ2-1	-	TRBD2
CASSRVAGDYNEQFF	TGTGCCAGCAGCCGTGTAGCGGGAGACTACAATGAGCAGTTCTTC	TRBV6-5	TRBJ2-1	-	TRBD2
CASSRELIGTDTQYF	TGTGCCAGCTCACGGGAGCTTATTGGCACAGATACGCAGTATTTT	TRBV18	TRBJ2-3	-	-
CASSATGTGGSEQYF	TGTGCCAGCAGCGCTACCGGGACAGGGGGCTCCGAGCAGTACTTC	TRBV9	TRBJ2-7	-	TRBD1
CASSLRRPDTDTQYF	TGTGCCAGCAGTTTACGCAGGCCGGACACAGATACGCAGTATTTT	TRBV27	TRBJ2-3	-	-
CASRGGAGLVEYF	TGCGCCAGCAGAGGGGGCGCGGGGTTGGTTGAGTACTTC	TRBV5-1	TRBJ2-7	-	-
CASRDRAGQYF	TGTGCCAGCCGGGACAGAGCCGGGCAGTACTTC	TRBV6-5	TRBJ2-7	-	TRBD1
CASSLGTSGILNEQFF	TGTGCCAGCAGCTTGGGGACTAGCGGGATATTGAATGAGCAGTTCTTC	TRBV5-8	TRBJ2-1	once	TRBD2
CASSFSGINTGELFF	TGTGCCAGCAGTTTTAGCGGAATCAACACCGGGGAGCTGTTTTTT	TRBV9	TRBJ2-2	-	-
CASSYQAWMNTEAFF	TGTGCCAGCAGTTACCAGGCATGGATGAACACTGAAGCTTTCTTT	TRBV6-2/TRBV6-3	TRBJ1-1	-	-
CASGPGVTDTQYF	TGTGCTAGTGGCCCCGGGGTCACAGATACGCAGTATTTT	TRBV12-5	TRBJ2-3	-	-
CASSFKGQSEQYF	TGTGCCAGCAGCTTTAAGGGACAATCCGAGCAGTACTTC	TRBV5-6	TRBJ2-7	few	-
CASSERGQINYGYTF	TGTGCCAGCAGTGAAAGGGGACAGATTAACTATGGCTACACCTTC	TRBV6-1	TRBJ1-2	once	TRBD1
CASTTSGSTDTQYF	TGTGCCAGCACGACTAGCGGGAGCACAGATACGCAGTATTTT	TRBV7-9	TRBJ2-3	-	TRBD2
CASSLPGQSNTEAFF	TGCGCCAGCAGCTTGCCGGGACAGTCGAACACTGAAGCTTTCTTT	TRBV5-1	TRBJ1-1	-	TRBD1
CASSENPAGAGETQYF	TGTGCCAGCAGTGAAAACCCAGCGGGAGCGGGGGAGACCCAGTACTTC	TRBV6-1	TRBJ2-5	-	TRBD2
CSARADNEQFF	TGCAGTGCTAGAGCGGACAATGAGCAGTTCTTC	TRBV20-1	TRBJ2-1	-	-
CSGVEYNEQFF	TGCAGCGGGGTGGAGTACAATGAGCAGTTCTTC	TRBV29-1	TRBJ2-1	-	-